This record looks at one T cell receptor (beta chain) sequence and its context. Its antigen is still unknown. Deletions cut 5 bases from V and 0 bases from J, with 7 bases between. The CDR3 is 14 amino acids. Germline lookup yields CDR1 SGHTA and CDR2 FQGNSA. The sample comes from a study of cytomegalovirus exposure and HLA in healthy donors. Study findings and constraints: Cytomegalovirus status was reportedly diagnosed by the classifier with high sensitivity and specificity. A list of 150 or so TCR beta chains associated with cytomegalovirus was given. According to a subsequent analysis, TCR clusters from the first cohort were inclined to appear together in the roughly 130 validation repertoires.

The protocol was immunoSEQ multiplex PCR, while the TCRdb copy is restricted to in-frame clones and leaves out a portion. The data contain 100,000 to 120,000 clones, approximately 95% of them singletons. This sequence joins TRBV7-2 and TRBJ1-4; D may be TRBD1 (5 bases). Sequencing was carried out using PBMCs. This receptor was taken from a woman under 30 in good health and CMV-seronegative. DNA for the CDR3: TGTGCCAGCAGCCCAGGGACAACTAATGAAAAACTGTTTTTT. Translating gives CASSPGTTNEKLFF.